The 8 T cell receptor beta chains in this list originate from one sample, sequenced in a study of radiotherapy plus CTLA-4 blockade in lung cancer. This table comes from immunoSEQ multiplex PCR, and its TCRdb copy is limited to in-frame clones, with some not included. The data contain approximately 89,000 clones, 78% of them singletons. Sample: peripheral blood, taken from a patient treated with radiotherapy plus ipilimumab. The source of these receptors is a human donor with non-small cell lung cancer who had a partial response to radiotherapy plus ipilimumab. Some clones in this sample may be carry-over from other donors' samples.

The chain recombines TRBV5-4 with TRBJ2-5, with 8 bases aligning to TRBD2. The V gene end was trimmed by 1 base and the J gene end by 4 bases; junction bases not matched to a gene: 3. The CDR3 runs 14 residues. CDR1 SGHNT and CDR2 YYREEE come from the germline V gene (reference sequence). For the CDR3, the DNA is TGTGCCAGCAGCTTGCGGACTAGCCCAGAGACCCAGTACTTC. Amino acid sequence: CASSLRTSPETQYF.

The chain couples TRBV11-2 to TRBJ2-3; D not resolved. Trimming cost V 7 bases and J 7 bases, with 21 bases left between them. The CDR3 consists of 15 residues. Germline V gene data show CDR1 as SGHAT and CDR2 as FQNNGV. DNA of the CDR3: TGTGCCAGCACCCGAGCCCCACACCCAGGTTATACGCAGTATTTT. The encoded protein is CASTRAPHPGYTQYF.

This chain joins TRBV7-2 and TRBJ2-2; a possible D gene is TRBD1 (6 bases). Germline CDR1 is SGHTA and CDR2 is FQGNSA. This CDR3 comprises 16 residues. V was shortened by 2 bases and J by 5 bases, with 15 bases between the two germline ends. In DNA, the CDR3 is TGTGCCAGCAGCTTACAGGGGAGTTTGAAAACCGGGGAGCTGTTTTTT. Amino acid sequence: CASSLQGSLKTGELFF.

The chain carries TRBV5-1 and TRBJ1-3; a weak D match, TRBD1 (6 bases). The V gene's germline CDR1 is SGHRS and CDR2 YFSETQ. The CDR3 has 15 amino acids. V was clipped by 3 bases and J by 1 base, with 11 bases between them. For the CDR3, the DNA is TGCGCCAGCAGCTCGGAACAGGGTTCTGGAAACACCATATATTTT. This encodes CASSSEQGSGNTIYF.

V usage is TRBV5-5 and J usage is TRBJ1-1; TRBD1 is a possible D gene (5 bases). V was trimmed by 0 bases and J by 10 bases, leaving 16 bases between them. The CDR3 runs 14 residues. CDR1 and CDR2 (germline): SGHKS, YYEKEE (reference sequence). The CDR3, as DNA: TGTGCCAGCAGCTTGGCGGACACGACAGCTGGAGCTTTCTTT. Its protein product is CASSLADTTAGAFF. Full variable domain (outside the CDR3, taken from reference TRBV5-5 and TRBJ1-1): DAGVTQSPTHLIKTRGQQVTLRCSPISGHKSVSWYQQVLGQGPQFIFQYYEKEERGRGNFPDRFSARQFPNYSSELNVNALLLGDSALYLCASSLADTTAGAFFGQGTRLTVV.

The genes are TRBV14 and TRBJ2-2, with TRBD2 identical over 13 bases. In germline, CDR1 is SGHDN, CDR2 FVKESK. V was pared by 3 bases and J by 4 bases, with 8 bases of the junction left unmatched. This CDR3 has 18 amino acids. The CDR3 DNA is TGTGCCAGCAGCCACCATTCACTAGCGGGAGGGCCCACCGGGGAGCTGTTTTTT. Protein product: CASSHHSLAGGPTGELFF. Supplemented by reference TRBV14 and TRBJ2-2, the full variable domain reads EAGVTQFPSHSVIEKGQTVTLRCDPISGHDNLYWYRRVMGKEIKFLLHFVKESKQDESGMPNNRFLAERTGGTYSTLKVQPAELEDSGVYFCASSHHSLAGGPTGELFFGEGSRLTVL.

The chain couples TRBV30 to TRBJ1-2; D possibly corresponds to TRBD1 (6 bases). V was shortened by 3 bases and J by 2 bases, with 7 bases between the two germline ends. The CDR3 contains 12 residues. Germline V gene lookup returns CDR1 GTSNPN and CDR2 SVGIG (reference sequence). CDR3 DNA sequence: TGTGCCTGGAGGGACAGAAACTATGGCTACACCTTC. The encoded protein is CAWRDRNYGYTF.

V usage is TRBV12-5 and J usage is TRBJ1-2, with D possibly TRBD1 on 6 matching bases. CDR1 LGHNT and CDR2 FRNRAP come from the germline V gene. V lost 6 bases and J lost 4, with 15 bases in between. The CDR3 is 14 amino acids. The CDR3 here is CASGQIQGFYGYTF. The CDR3 bases are TGTGCTAGTGGACAGATACAGGGCTTCTATGGCTACACCTTC.